These 26 T cell receptor beta chains came from one sample sequenced in a study of T-cell reconstitution after alpha-beta-depleted transplantation in children. Unique molecular identifiers were built into the TCRbeta library. TCRdb re-analysed the PCR reads in MiXCR, keeping a single row per CDR3 protein. The sample holds some 390,000 distinct CDR3 sequences, around 21% seen once. The input for sequencing was PBMCs from the stem cell graft donor, taken from the stem cell graft. Receptor source: a human donor who donated a stem cell graft to a child with acute myeloid leukemia.

This clonotype was seen many times. The J gene is TRBJ1-5, the V gene TRBV20-1, with D unresolved. Trimming stripped 6 bases from V and 9 bases from J, with 9 bases between. The CDR3 length is 10 residues. In germline, CDR1 is DFQATT, CDR2 SNEGSKA (reference sequence). CDR3 protein: CSAGDWPQHF. CDR3 DNA sequence: TGCAGTGCAGGCGATTGGCCCCAGCATTTT.

This clonotype has at least ten counts. J is TRBJ2-7 and V is TRBV20-1; tentative D call: TRBD1 (5 bases). Trimming removed 6 bases at V and 4 bases at J, with 19 bases between. Looked up from germline, CDR1 is DFQATT and CDR2 is SNEGSKA (reference sequence). This CDR3 comprises 14 residues. In nucleotides, the CDR3 is TGCAGTGCCCAGATGGGTCAGGGTTTATACGAGCAGTACTTC. Its protein is CSAQMGQGLYEQYF.

This clonotype has only a few counts. The J gene is TRBJ2-3, the V gene TRBV20-1, with a weak D call TRBD2 (5 bases). Germline lookup yields CDR1 DFQATT and CDR2 SNEGSKA (reference sequence). Trimming cost V 0 bases and J 2 bases, with 12 bases left between them. This CDR3 is 15 amino acids long. CDR3 amino acids: CSARDMGGSTDTQYF. Written as DNA, the CDR3 is TGCAGTGCTAGAGATATGGGCGGGTCCACAGATACGCAGTATTTT.

This clonotype occurred once. V usage is TRBV21-1 and J usage is TRBJ2-3; TRBD2 was called by the table and not checked on the DNA. TRBV21-1 is a pseudogene locus. The CDR3 sequence is 16 residues long. The CDR3 spells CASSKKSQRLGEAQYF. The CDR3 DNA reads TGTGCCAGCAGCAAAAAAAGCCAGCGGCTGGGGGAGGCGCAGTATTTT.

This chain uses TRBV20-1 with TRBJ2-1; no definite D call. Germline-derived CDR1 and CDR2 are DFQATT and SNEGSKA (reference sequence). The V gene lost 3 bases and the J gene lost 5 bases, with 11 bases spanning the gap. This CDR3 is 13 amino acids long. As DNA, the CDR3 is TGCAGTGCTAGCCCCACTATAAACAATGAGCAGTTCTTC. Translated: CSASPTINNEQFF.

This clonotype was picked up a small number of times. The V gene is TRBV28, the J gene TRBJ2-7, with no clear D. V was clipped by 2 bases and J by 3 bases, with 8 bases between them. Germline-derived CDR1 and CDR2 are MDHEN and SYDVKM. The CDR3 totals 13 residues. The CDR3 DNA follows: TGTGCCAGCAGTTTAGAAGGAAACTACGAGCAGTACTTC. Protein: CASSLEGNYEQYF.

This clonotype was found many times. V is TRBV12-3 or TRBV12-4 and J is TRBJ1-6, with a possible D match to TRBD1 (5 bases). V lost 4 bases and J 3 bases, leaving 10 bases between the germline ends. The CDR3 extends over 15 amino acids. CDR3 coding DNA: TGTGCCAGCAGTTGGGACGGAATCTATAATTCACCCCTCCACTTT. It codes for CASSWDGIYNSPLHF.

The J gene is TRBJ2-7, the V gene TRBV4-1, with 12 positions matching TRBD2. The CDR3 consists of 15 residues. Germline CDR1 is MGHRA and CDR2 is YSYEKL. The junction had 4 bases not matched to a gene; V was cut back by 4 bases and J by 3 bases. CDR3 in DNA: TGCGCCAGCAGCCGAGGACTAGCGGGACTCTACGAGCAGTACTTC. Protein: CASSRGLAGLYEQYF.

V is TRBV7-2 and J is TRBJ1-5; 8 bases are shared with TRBD1. The CDR3 sequence is 15 residues long. The germline V gene has CDR1 SGHTA and CDR2 FQGNSA. V shed 4 bases and J 5 bases; nucleotides not matched to a gene: 7. CDR3 loop: CASSSTTGEDQPQHF. CDR3 coding DNA: TGTGCCAGCAGCTCAACGACAGGGGAAGATCAGCCCCAGCATTTT.

This clonotype has only a few counts. The chain uses TRBV7-8 and TRBJ2-3; TRBD2 matches 7 bases. V was pared by 3 bases and J by 1 base, with 4 bases of the junction left unmatched. This CDR3 is built from 15 residues. The germline gives CDR1 SGHVS, CDR2 FQNEAQ. CDR3 in DNA: TGTGCCAGCAGCTTTACGACTAGCCGCACAGATACGCAGTATTTT. Protein sequence: CASSFTTSRTDTQYF. The full variable domain, rest sourced from reference TRBV7-8 and TRBJ2-3, is GAGVSQSPRYKVAKRGQDVALRCDPISGHVSLFWYQQALGQGPEFLTYFQNEAQLDKSGLPSDRFFAERPEGSVSTLKIQRTQQEDSAVYLCASSFTTSRTDTQYFGPGTRLTVL.

This clonotype was counted only a few times. This chain joins TRBV12-3 or TRBV12-4 and TRBJ2-2; D uncertain. V lost 5 bases, J lost 7 bases, and 8 bases lay in between. The CDR3 has 12 amino acids. CDR3 amino acids: CASSTTGGELFF. The CDR3 coding sequence is TGTGCCAGCAGTACGACCGGCGGGGAGCTGTTTTTT.

The genes are TRBV6-6 and TRBJ1-6, with D possibly being TRBD1 (6 bases). Germline CDR1 reads MNHNY; CDR2 reads SVGAGI (reference sequence). This CDR3 spans 13 amino acids. Trimming took 9 bases from V and 7 from J, leaving 13 bases between them. The CDR3 DNA follows: TGTGCCAGTCTAGGGGGGACGAATTCACCCCTCCACTTT. It translates to CASLGGTNSPLHF.

This sequence joins TRBV5-1 and TRBJ2-7, with 10 bases matching TRBD1. The junction had 7 bases not matched to a gene; V was cut back by 4 bases and J by 6 bases. The CDR3 is 14 amino acids. CDR1 is SGHRS, CDR2 YFSETQ, per germline. This chain's CDR3 is CASSAGQGLSEQYF. The CDR3 DNA follows: TGCGCCAGCAGCGCGGGACAGGGGTTAAGCGAGCAGTACTTC.

V gene TRBV3-1 combines with J gene TRBJ2-3; 9 positions agree with TRBD2. Germline CDR1 reads LGHDT; CDR2 reads YNNKEL (reference sequence). Germline trimming cut 4 bases from V and 6 bases from J; bases unmatched to any gene: 11. The CDR3 spans 16 residues. DNA for the CDR3: TGTGCCAGCAGCCCCAGCCCTAGCGGGGCCTTGGATACGCAGTATTTT. Amino acids: CASSPSPSGALDTQYF.

The chain links TRBV12-5 to TRBJ2-5, with no clear D. In germline, CDR1 is LGHNT, CDR2 FRNRAP. V lost 7 bases, J lost 0 bases, and 9 bases lay in between. This CDR3 is 13 amino acids long. The CDR3 nucleotides read TGTGCTAGTGCCGTAGGCAACCAAGAGACCCAGTACTTC. Translated, it gives CASAVGNQETQYF.

This clonotype showed up many times. The V call is TRBV12-3 or TRBV12-4, the J call TRBJ2-5; tentatively, D is TRBD2 (5 bases). CDR3 length: 13 residues. V was trimmed by 2 bases and J by 3 bases, leaving 7 bases between them. Written as DNA, the CDR3 is TGTGCCAGCAGTTTAAACGGGGAAGAGACCCAGTACTTC. Its translation is CASSLNGEETQYF.

The gene calls are TRBV6-1 and TRBJ2-3; TRBD2 matches at 11 bases. This CDR3 has 16 amino acids. The germline V gene encodes CDR1 MNHNS and CDR2 SASEGT. V trimming: 2 bases; J trimming: 4 bases; junction bases outside the gene matches: 5. For the CDR3, the DNA is TGTGCCAGCAGTGAATATCTAGCGGGAGGTGCAGATACGCAGTATTTT. It codes for CASSEYLAGGADTQYF.

This clonotype was detected only a few times. The V and J genes are TRBV24-1 and TRBJ2-5; D not certain. Germline values: CDR1 KGHDR, CDR2 SFDVKD. This CDR3 spans 17 amino acids. The V end lost 2 bases, the J end lost 5 bases, and 20 bases lay between the germline ends. The CDR3 DNA follows: TGTGCCACCAGTGATTACCGAACAAGTTTCGGTTTGGAGACCCAGTACTTC. It specifies CATSDYRTSFGLETQYF.

J is TRBJ2-5 and V is TRBV10-2, with D possibly matching TRBD2 (5 bases). This CDR3 spans 14 amino acids. The V gene lost 2 bases and the J gene lost 0 bases, with 7 bases spanning the gap. Germline V gene lookup returns CDR1 WSHSY and CDR2 SAAADI. The CDR3 here is CASSERRYQETQYF. DNA of the CDR3: TGCGCCAGCAGTGAGCGGAGGTACCAAGAGACCCAGTACTTC.

This clonotype has only one observation. An end of the junction does not agree with germline; a read error may underlie this. The chain uses TRBV12-3 or TRBV12-4 and TRBJ2-5, with D possibly matching TRBD2 (6 bases). The CDR3 is made up of 14 amino acids. This chain's CDR3 is CANSFRDYQETQYF. The CDR3 DNA follows: TGTGCCAACAGTTTCAGGGACTACCAAGAGACCCAGTACTTC.

This clonotype was picked up a small number of times. The chain joins TRBV6-5 to TRBJ2-1; 9 nucleotides align to TRBD2. V gave up 0 bases and J gave up 4 bases; unmatched junction bases: 7. The CDR3 is 17 amino acids. Germline V lookup: CDR1 MNHEY, CDR2 SVGAGI. CDR3 coding DNA: TGTGCCAGCAGTTACTCGACGGGCGGGAGGGATTACAATGAGCAGTTCTTC. Encoded protein: CASSYSTGGRDYNEQFF.

The chain carries TRBV12-3 or TRBV12-4 and TRBJ2-5, with TRBD1 matching 7 bases. The CDR3 is 15 residues long. V gave up 5 bases and J gave up 3 bases; unmatched junction bases: 9. Written as DNA, the CDR3 is TGTGCCAGCAGTATTTATAGGGGGACAGAAGAGACCCAGTACTTC. This translates into CASSIYRGTEETQYF.

This clonotype was counted between two and nine times. This chain uses TRBV18 with TRBJ2-7; TRBD1 agrees at 11 bases. V shed 1 base and J 2 bases; nucleotides not matched to a gene: 4. The CDR3 has 16 residues. Germline V lookup: CDR1 KGHSH, CDR2 LQKENI. The CDR3 spells CASSPRGTGGAYEQYF. CDR3 DNA: TGTGCCAGCTCACCACGCGGGACAGGGGGTGCCTACGAGCAGTACTTC.

This chain uses TRBV11-2 with TRBJ2-1, with TRBD2 matching 13 bases. J gave up 7 bases and V 3 bases, and 9 bases lay outside the gene matches. The CDR3 contains 17 residues. Germline V lookup: CDR1 SGHAT, CDR2 FQNNGV. The CDR3 loop reads CASSFPGLAGLWNEQFF. Written as DNA, the CDR3 is TGTGCCAGCAGCTTTCCGGGACTAGCGGGATTGTGGAATGAGCAGTTCTTC.

The V call is TRBV5-1, the J call TRBJ2-2; D unresolved. The germline V gene encodes CDR1 SGHRS and CDR2 YFSETQ. V shed 4 bases and J shed 7 bases, with 11 bases lying between them. The CDR3 consists of 13 residues. The CDR3, as DNA: TGCGCCAGCAGCCGTCCGGGCCTCGGGGAGCTGTTTTTT. As protein: CASSRPGLGELFF.

This clonotype was counted between two and nine times. V and J are TRBV29-1 and TRBJ1-1; possible D gene TRBD1, 5 bases. The germline CDR1 and CDR2 sequences are SQVTM and ANQGSEA. The CDR3 sequence is 15 residues long. Trimming left V 3 bases short and J 5 bases short, with 19 bases between. The CDR3 reads CSVDFAGGKGTEAFF. The CDR3 region has the DNA TGCAGCGTTGATTTCGCCGGGGGAAAGGGGACTGAAGCTTTCTTT. Full variable domain (outside the CDR3, taken from reference TRBV29-1 and TRBJ1-1): SAVISQKPSRDICQRGTSLTIQCQVDSQVTMMFWYRQQPGQSLTLIATANQGSEATYESGFVIDKFPISRPNLTFSTLTVSNMSPEDSSIYLCSVDFAGGKGTEAFFGQGTRLTVV.